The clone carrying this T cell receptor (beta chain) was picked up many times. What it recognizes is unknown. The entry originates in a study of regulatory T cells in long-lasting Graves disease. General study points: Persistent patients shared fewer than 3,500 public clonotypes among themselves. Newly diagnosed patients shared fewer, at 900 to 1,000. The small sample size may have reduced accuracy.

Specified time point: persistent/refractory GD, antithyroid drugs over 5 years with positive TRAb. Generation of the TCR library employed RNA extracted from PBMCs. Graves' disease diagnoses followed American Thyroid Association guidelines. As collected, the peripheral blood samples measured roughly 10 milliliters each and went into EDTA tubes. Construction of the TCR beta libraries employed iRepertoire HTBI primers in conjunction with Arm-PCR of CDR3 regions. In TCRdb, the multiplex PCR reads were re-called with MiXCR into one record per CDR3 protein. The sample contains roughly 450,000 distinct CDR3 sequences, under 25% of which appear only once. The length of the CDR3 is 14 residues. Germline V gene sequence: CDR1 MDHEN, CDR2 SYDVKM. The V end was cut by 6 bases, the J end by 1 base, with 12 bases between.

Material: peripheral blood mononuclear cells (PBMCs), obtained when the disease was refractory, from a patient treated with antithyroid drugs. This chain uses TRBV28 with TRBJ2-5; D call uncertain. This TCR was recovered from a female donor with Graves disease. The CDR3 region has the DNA TGTGCCAGCAGCACCTCCCGACTCCAAGAGACCCAGTACTTC. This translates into CASSTSRLQETQYF. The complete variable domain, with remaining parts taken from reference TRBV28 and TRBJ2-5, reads DVKVTQSSRYLVKRTGEKVFLECVQDMDHENMFWYRQDPGLGLRLIYFSYDVKMKEKGDIPEGYSVSREKKERFSLILESASTNQTSMYLCASSTSRLQETQYFGPGTRLLVL.